The clone carrying this T cell receptor (beta chain) showed up many times. Antigen: not known. The data belong to a study of T cells in Graves' hyperthyroidism and ophthalmopathy. Amplified TCR beta CDR3 regions came from RNA transcripts. Carried out on the TCR CDR3, a first-round RT-PCR used the HTBI primer set. Each CDR3 protein is one row after TCRdb ran MiXCR on the multiplex PCR reads. Among 550,000 to 800,000 distinct CDR3 sequences listed, around 17% were seen once. The germline V and J ends were trimmed by 7 bases and 3 bases, with 16 bases remaining between them. This CDR3 region has 15 residues. Study observations and caveats: Separation of ophthalmopathy from stable hyperthyroidism was achieved by a 13 V-J model.

Diagnosis rested on symptoms, serum thyroxine and TRAb, thyroid ultrasound, and orbital computed tomography. The origin of this receptor is a man in his late teens or twenties with Graves' hyperthyroidism. V usage is TRBV12-3 or TRBV12-4 and J usage is TRBJ2-1; D is unclear. Sequencing was carried out using blood. In DNA, the CDR3 is TGTGCCAGCACCATAAGACTGGCTGTCTACAATGAGCAGTTCTTC. This encodes CASTIRLAVYNEQFF.